The 9 T cell receptor beta chains in this list originate from one sample, sequenced in a study of shared clonotypes between healthy human individuals. Sequencing used immunoSEQ multiplex PCR; TCRdb keeps in-frame clones, though not all of them. The top ten hold more than 0.45% of the sample, which has 800,000 to 1,200,000 clones, 75% to 80% seen once. The sequenced sample was memory CD4+ T cells from PBMCs. As to subset: CD45RA-negative fraction. The receptors here all came from a man aged 18 to 35 in good health. Some clones in this sample may be carry-over from other donors' samples.

In this sample, this clone turned up a few times. This chain links TRBV2 with TRBJ1-5; D is uncertain. Germline loops: CDR1 SNHLY, CDR2 FYNNEI. This CDR3 is built from 13 residues. The V end was cut by 8 bases, the J end by 7 bases, with 15 bases between. This CDR3 reads CASGRVERQPQHF. The CDR3 bases are TGTGCCAGCGGGAGGGTTGAGAGACAGCCCCAGCATTTT. The whole variable domain, filled in from reference TRBV2 and TRBJ1-5, reads EPEVTQTPSHQVTQMGQEVILRCVPISNHLYFYWYRQILGQKVEFLVSFYNNEISEKSEIFDDQFSVERPDGSNFTLKIRSTKLEDSAMYFCASGRVERQPQHFGDGTRLSIL.

The chain links TRBV6-6 to TRBJ1-2; D is uncertain. Trimming took off 0 bases at V and 4 bases at J, with 9 bases between the two ends. The CDR3 is 14 residues long. Germline V gives CDR1 MNHNY, CDR2 SVGAGI (reference sequence). The CDR3 nucleotides are TGTGCCAGCAGTTACTCGCCGGAGGGCTATGGCTACACCTTC. As protein: CASSYSPEGYGYTF.

The chain links TRBV4-3 to TRBJ2-1; D possibly corresponds to TRBD2 (5 bases). Germline lookup yields CDR1 LGHNA and CDR2 YSLEER. The CDR3 covers 14 residues. V shed 2 bases and J shed 9 bases, with 14 bases lying between them. The CDR3 sequence is CASSQIREGGEQFF. The CDR3 region has the DNA TGCGCCAGCAGCCAAATCCGGGAAGGAGGTGAGCAGTTCTTC.

V usage is TRBV5-4 and J usage is TRBJ2-5; TRBD2 might be the D (6 bases). Germline values: CDR1 SGHNT, CDR2 YYREEE (reference sequence). This CDR3 has 17 residues. V was shortened by 4 bases and J by 2 bases, with 21 bases between the two germline ends. The CDR3 region is CASSPTGRGRQQETQYF. CDR3 in DNA: TGTGCCAGCAGCCCCACGGGGCGGGGACGGCAACAAGAGACCCAGTACTTC. The full variable domain, with the rest looked up from reference TRBV5-4 and TRBJ2-5, is ETGVTQSPTHLIKTRGQQVTLRCSSQSGHNTVSWYQQALGQGPQFIFQYYREEENGRGNFPPRFSGLQFPNYSSELNVNALELDDSALYLCASSPTGRGRQQETQYFGPGTRLLVL.

The CDR3 sequence is CASSVGLSVGNTYEQYF. The CDR3 DNA follows: TGTGCCAGCAGCGTAGGATTATCGGTGGGGAATACCTACGAGCAGTACTTC. The chain has TRBV9 and TRBJ2-7, with no clear D. With 0 bases removed from V and 2 bases from J, the gap between germline ends came to 18 bases. Germline V lookup: CDR1 SGDLS, CDR2 YYNGEE. The CDR3 covers 17 residues.

Comment on this clone: Given a much more abundant clone one base away, this may be a read error. The sample carries other DNA sequences with the same CDR3. The V and J genes are TRBV7-2 and TRBJ2-3; TRBD2 is a possible D gene (5 bases). From germline, CDR1 is SGHTA and CDR2 FQGNSA. This CDR3 is 15 amino acids long. V was pared by 0 bases and J by 0 bases, with 7 bases between. CDR3 nucleotides: TGTGCCAGCAGCTTAGCTCCGGGGAGCACAGATACGCAGTATTTT. Protein: CASSLAPGSTDTQYF.

This chain links TRBV10-1 with TRBJ2-3, with TRBD2 as a possible D gene (6 bases). Trimming took 0 bases from V and 4 from J, leaving 14 bases between them. There are 16 residues in the CDR3. Germline values: CDR1 WNHNN, CDR2 SYGVQD (reference sequence). CDR3 residues: CASSESEGRGADTQYF. The DNA of the CDR3 is TGCGCCAGCAGTGAGTCGGAGGGGCGCGGGGCAGATACGCAGTATTTT.

This chain uses TRBV18 with TRBJ2-1; D is perhaps TRBD1 (7 bases). The CDR3 contains 15 residues. Trimming took off 5 bases at V and 8 bases at J, with 19 bases between the two ends. From germline, CDR1 is KGHSH and CDR2 LQKENI. The CDR3 sequence: CASSTRRGSGDEQFF. The CDR3 nucleotides are TGTGCCAGCTCAACACGCAGGGGGTCGGGAGATGAGCAGTTCTTC.

This sequence joins TRBV21-1 and TRBJ2-1; the DNA was not compared with TRBD1, the D call given in the table. TRBV21-1 is flagged as a pseudogene. The length of the CDR3 is 16 residues. CDR3 DNA: TGTGCCAGCAGCAAAGCCCTTTGGGGCGGCTACAATGAGCAGTTCTTC. It yields the protein CASSKALWGGYNEQFF.